The 15 T cell receptor beta chains listed next were all sequenced from one sample in a study of T cells in Graves' hyperthyroidism and ophthalmopathy. The investigators amplified TCR beta CDR3 regions from RNA transcripts. Carried out on the TCR CDR3, a first-round RT-PCR used the HTBI primer set. TCRdb re-analysed the multiplex PCR reads in MiXCR, keeping a single row per CDR3 protein. Here the sample spans hundreds of thousands of distinct CDR3 sequences, less than 25% being singletons. Sequenced: blood. Every receptor here comes from a young man with Graves' ophthalmopathy.

Many counts were recorded for this clonotype. The V gene is TRBV12-3 or TRBV12-4, the J gene TRBJ2-3; weak D call: TRBD1 (6 bases). V lost 3 bases and J 2 bases, leaving 12 bases between the germline ends. This CDR3 has 15 residues. The CDR3 sequence is CASSFGQGNTDTQYF. The CDR3 DNA reads TGTGCCAGCAGTTTTGGGCAGGGGAACACAGATACGCAGTATTTT.

This clonotype was seen a few times. The CDR3 DNA sequence: TGTGCCAGCAGTCGCAGTCGGGCCACTGAAGCTTTCTTT. This sequence encodes CASSRSRATEAFF. The V call is TRBV27, the J call TRBJ1-1, with no clear D. V lost 5 bases, J lost 4 bases, and 11 bases lay in between. Per germline, CDR1 MNHEY and CDR2 SMNVEV (reference sequence). The CDR3 length is 13 residues.

V gene TRBV2 combines with J gene TRBJ2-1; 8 positions agree with TRBD1. Per the germline V gene, CDR1 is SNHLY and CDR2 is FYNNEI. This CDR3 has 15 residues. V lost 6 bases to trimming and J lost 3 bases; unmatched junction nucleotides: 7. This CDR3 reads CASRDDRGSYNEQFF. The CDR3 DNA sequence: TGTGCCAGCAGGGATGACAGGGGAAGCTACAATGAGCAGTTCTTC.

In this sample, this clonotype turned up many times. The rearrangement uses TRBV29-1 and TRBJ2-1, with D maybe TRBD1 (5 bases). Germline-derived CDR1 and CDR2 are SQVTM and ANQGSEA. The length of the CDR3 is 13 residues. V gave up 1 base and J gave up 6 bases, with 10 bases separating them. This CDR3 reads CSVEAARANEQFF. DNA of the CDR3: TGCAGCGTTGAAGCAGCCAGGGCCAATGAGCAGTTCTTC.

The chain joins TRBV24-1 to TRBJ1-2; D unclear. The germline V gene encodes CDR1 KGHDR and CDR2 SFDVKD. The V end lost 3 bases, the J end lost 2 bases, and 6 bases lay between the germline ends. This CDR3 contains 13 residues. The CDR3 protein is CATSDGRNYGYTF. DNA of the CDR3: TGTGCCACCAGTGATGGACGGAACTATGGCTACACCTTC.

V usage is TRBV6-6 and J usage is TRBJ2-1; TRBD1 aligns across 9 bases. The length of the CDR3 is 13 residues. Trimming took 2 bases from V and 9 from J; bases not matched to a gene: 2. Germline CDR1 is MNHNY and CDR2 is SVGAGI (reference sequence). The CDR3, as DNA: TGTGCCAGCAGTTACGGACAGGGGCTTGAGCAGTTCTTC. Its protein is CASSYGQGLEQFF.

This clonotype was counted only a few times. The J gene is TRBJ1-5, the V gene TRBV6-2 or TRBV6-3; D call uncertain. This CDR3 spans 13 amino acids. Deletions cut 6 bases from V and 7 bases from J, with 13 bases between. In germline, CDR1 is MNHEY, CDR2 SVGEGT. DNA of the CDR3: TGTGCCAGCAGGAGGGATGGAGGGCAGCCCCAGCATTTT. Encoded protein: CASRRDGGQPQHF.

The genes are TRBV6-1 and TRBJ2-1; 12 bases are shared with TRBD2. V was clipped by 5 bases and J by 7 bases; unmatched bases: 6. The germline gives CDR1 MNHNS, CDR2 SASEGT. The CDR3 extends over 15 amino acids. The CDR3 loop is CASSQRTSGINEQFF. The CDR3, as DNA: TGTGCCAGCAGTCAGAGGACTAGCGGGATTAATGAGCAGTTCTTC.

In this sample, this clonotype turned up a few times. The chain recombines TRBV20-1 with TRBJ2-2; 7 positions agree with TRBD2. The germline gives CDR1 DFQATT, CDR2 SNEGSKA (reference sequence). The junction had 11 bases not matched to a gene; V was cut back by 1 base and J by 6 bases. The CDR3 spans 16 residues. CDR3 amino acids: CSARVSGGGKPGELFF. CDR3 nucleotide sequence: TGCAGTGCTAGAGTATCGGGAGGAGGGAAACCCGGGGAGCTGTTTTTT.

This clonotype was counted a few times. This chain links TRBV18 with TRBJ2-2, with a possible D match to TRBD1 (6 bases). The V end was cut by 8 bases, the J end by 4 bases, with 11 bases between. Germline V CDR1 and CDR2: KGHSH, LQKENI. CDR3 length: 13 residues. The CDR3: CASTLQGTGELFF. The CDR3 region has the DNA TGTGCCAGCACCCTACAGGGCACCGGGGAGCTGTTTTTT.

At least ten counts were recorded for this clonotype. The rearrangement uses TRBV28 and TRBJ1-5; D gene uncertain. V was pared by 3 bases and J by 3 bases, with 15 bases between. This CDR3 spans 16 amino acids. Germline assignment: CDR1 MDHEN and CDR2 SYDVKM. The CDR3 nucleotides are TGTGCCAGCAGTTTTGCGGGCCAGACTGTCAATCAGCCCCAGCATTTT. Its translation is CASSFAGQTVNQPQHF.

The chain recombines TRBV6-2 or TRBV6-3 with TRBJ2-3, with 10 positions matching TRBD1. Germline CDR1 is MNHEY and CDR2 is SVGEGT. The CDR3 runs 19 residues. Trimming cost V 0 bases and J 0 bases; bases outside gene matches: 9. As DNA, the CDR3 is TGTGCCAGCAGTTACTCTGGACAGGGGGTAGCCTTGAGCACAGATACGCAGTATTTT. Protein product: CASSYSGQGVALSTDTQYF.

This clonotype was observed a handful of times. V gene TRBV30 combines with J gene TRBJ2-2; maybe TRBD1 (7 bases). Trimming pared 5 bases from V and 0 bases from J, leaving 13 bases between. Germline CDR1 reads GTSNPN; CDR2 reads SVGIG (reference sequence). The CDR3 runs 15 residues. CDR3 DNA sequence: TGTGCCTGGTCAGGGGGGAGAACGAACACCGGGGAGCTGTTTTTT. It codes for CAWSGGRTNTGELFF.

In this sample, this clonotype turned up many times. The V gene is TRBV11-2, the J gene TRBJ2-1, with D tentatively TRBD1 (6 bases). The CDR3 loop spans 16 amino acids. Between the trimmed V and J ends, which lost 4 bases and 0 bases, there was a span of 13 bases. CDR1 and CDR2 from the germline V gene are SGHAT and FQNNGV. DNA for the CDR3: TGTGCCAGCAGCTCGGTCGACAGGAGCTCCTACAATGAGCAGTTCTTC. This gives the protein CASSSVDRSSYNEQFF.

This clonotype was observed a handful of times. The rearrangement uses TRBV2 and TRBJ1-5, with D unclear. In germline, CDR1 is SNHLY, CDR2 FYNNEI. Trimming pared 2 bases from V and 4 bases from J, leaving 9 bases between. The CDR3 loop spans 14 amino acids. The CDR3 coding sequence is TGTGCCAGCAGTGAACGCGGAGAAAATCAGCCCCAGCATTTT. Protein: CASSERGENQPQHF.